The T cell receptor beta chain described here comes from a study of T cell repertoires in cytomegalovirus infection. This clonotype occurred a few times. MiXCR, run by TCRdb on the reads, gives a single entry per CDR3 protein. Of nearly 550,000 distinct CDR3 sequences detected, about 17% appear once; the ten largest clones hold more than 20%. Per germline, CDR1 MNHEY and CDR2 SMNVEV (reference sequence). V was clipped by 5 bases and J by 2 bases; unmatched bases: 10. The CDR3 is 17 residues long. The sequence came from a human donor in good health (CMV status not recorded). Some clones in this sample may be carry-over from other donors' samples. The sample was CD8+ T cells from PBMCs. This sequence joins TRBV27 and TRBJ2-1; TRBD2 aligns across 9 bases. The CDR3 sequence is CASSPPTVAGAYNEQFF. The CDR3, as DNA: TGTGCCAGCAGTCCCCCTACCGTAGCGGGAGCCTACAATGAGCAGTTCTTC.